This entry is about one T cell receptor (beta chain). The germline V gene has CDR1 SNHLY and CDR2 FYNNEI. The V gene lost 6 bases and the J gene lost 4 bases, with 10 bases spanning the gap. CDR3 length equals 12 residues. This specimen comes from a study of siplizumab effects on memory and regulatory T cells. Repertoires were generated with immunoSEQ multiplex PCR, while TCRdb's copy carries only in-frame clones and drops some. The data show nearly 95,000 clones, 85% to 95% seen once. This chain connects TRBV2 to TRBJ2-7; no clear D. The sample consisted of non-Treg CD4+ T cells sorted from blood. This TCR derives from a human donor in good health. CDR3 region: CASSRVLYEQYF. CDR3 sequence (DNA): TGTGCCAGCAGCCGGGTCCTATACGAGCAGTACTTC.